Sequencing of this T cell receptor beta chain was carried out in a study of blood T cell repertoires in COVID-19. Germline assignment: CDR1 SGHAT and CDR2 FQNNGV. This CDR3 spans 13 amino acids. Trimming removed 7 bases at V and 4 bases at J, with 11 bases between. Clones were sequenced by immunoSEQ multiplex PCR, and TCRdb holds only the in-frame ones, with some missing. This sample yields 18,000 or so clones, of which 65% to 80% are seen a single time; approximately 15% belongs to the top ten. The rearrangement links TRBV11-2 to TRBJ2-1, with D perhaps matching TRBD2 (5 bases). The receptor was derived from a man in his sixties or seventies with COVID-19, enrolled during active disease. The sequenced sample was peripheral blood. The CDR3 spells CASTLTGYNEQFF. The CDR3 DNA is TGTGCCAGCACCTTGACGGGATACAATGAGCAGTTCTTC.